The T cell receptor beta chain described here comes from a study of blood T cell repertoires in COVID-19. Background on the study: Sources were T cells, B-cell-depleted T cells, or PBMCs; the material itself was cDNA or gDNA.

The recovered donors of Cohort 3 showed two negative PCRs, clearance, or symptom resolution. V lost 2 bases and J lost 3; bases outside the gene matches: 12. This CDR3 region has 17 residues. Germline CDR1 and CDR2: LNHNV and YYDKDF (reference sequence). This clone was found once. In the study's own analysis: Estimation of nucleated cell counts relied on the amplification of reference gene primers. Sequenced by immunoSEQ multiplex PCR; TCRdb stores in-frame clones only, minus some. D and trimming come from the DNA, and the V and J calls and clone size come from that table. The sample lists over 200,000 clones; about 89% were seen once.

The sample comprised PBMCs or T cells enriched from blood (not recorded which). The chain employs TRBV15 and TRBJ2-7; 8 nucleotides match TRBD1. The TCR sequence derives from a man between 40 and 49 years old who had recovered from COVID-19. The CDR3: CATSRRLLDREGYEQYF. The CDR3 DNA reads as TGTGCCACCAGCAGACGCCTTTTGGACAGGGAAGGCTACGAGCAGTACTTC.